This T cell receptor beta chain was sequenced for a study of blood T cell repertoires in COVID-19. Across the whole study: Samples taken during acute and convalescent COVID-19 were collected in the United States, Italy and Spain.

V lost 3 bases, J lost 1 base, and 10 bases lay in between. This CDR3 spans 14 amino acids. Germline CDR1 is SGHRS and CDR2 is YFSETQ. This clone was counted a few times. Per the original data handling: Scientists estimated how many nucleated cells there were by amplifying reference gene primers. The assay was immunoSEQ multiplex PCR, and TCRdb's table has in-frame clones only and misses some. V and J calls and clone size are those listed in that table; D and trimming were worked out from the DNA. The table has some 300,000 clones, roughly 90% seen once. Participants reported their clinical history, and cohort assignment relied on those reports.

The rearrangement uses TRBV5-1 and TRBJ1-1; tentative D call: TRBD1 (5 bases). The sequenced sample consisted of PBMCs or T cells enriched from blood (not recorded which). This receptor was identified in a woman in her 50s who had been exposed to COVID-19. Here the CDR3 reads CASSSPGQNTEAFF. CDR3 bases: TGCGCCAGCAGCTCCCCAGGGCAGAACACTGAAGCTTTCTTT.